These 26 T cell receptor beta chains share one sample of origin, sequenced in a study of blood T cells in healthy people across ages. Then a second PCR, running roughly 6 to 12 cycles, was carried out with a sample-barcoded 5' primer and a J-beta primer mix. TCRdb re-derived calls from the 5' RACE reads in MiXCR, one entry per CDR3 protein. The table has 540,000 or so distinct CDR3 sequences, less than 60% seen once. The sample consisted of blood. The receptors come from a man aged 80 or over in good health.

The J gene is TRBJ2-1, the V gene TRBV27, with 10 positions matching TRBD1. With V trimmed by 3 bases and J by 5 bases, 7 bases remained unmatched. The CDR3 has 16 residues. Germline CDR1 is MNHEY and CDR2 is SMNVEV (reference sequence). Here the CDR3 DNA reads TGTGCCAGCAGTTTCCTGGGACAGGGGCCTCACAATGAGCAGTTCTTC. It translates to CASSFLGQGPHNEQFF.

This clonotype came up a few times. The V gene is TRBV14, the J gene TRBJ2-2; D may match TRBD1 or TRBD2 (5 bases each). Trimming shortened V by 5 bases and J by 1 base, and 8 bases separated the two germline ends. In germline, CDR1 is SGHDN, CDR2 FVKESK. CDR3 length equals 14 residues. CDR3 coding DNA: TGTGCCAGCAGCTGGGGGAGGAACACCGGGGAGCTGTTTTTT. It is translated as CASSWGRNTGELFF.

CDR3 amino acids: CASSVGGATSYEQYF. The DNA for the CDR3 is TGTGCCAGCAGCGTAGGTGGGGCCACCTCCTACGAGCAGTACTTC. The genes are TRBV9 and TRBJ2-7; maybe TRBD1 (5 bases). V lost 0 bases to trimming and J lost 0 bases, with 10 bases between them. The CDR3 contains 15 residues. Germline V gives CDR1 SGDLS, CDR2 YYNGEE.

This clonotype was detected ten times or more. The rearrangement joins TRBV6-6 to TRBJ2-1, with D possibly being TRBD2 (7 bases). The CDR3 extends over 13 amino acids. CDR1 MNHNY and CDR2 SVGAGI come from the germline V gene (reference sequence). The V gene lost 7 bases and the J gene lost 12 bases, with 19 bases spanning the gap. The CDR3 DNA reads TGTGCCAGCACCGAGGGGGGAGGGCAAATGCAGTTCTTC. Its translation is CASTEGGGQMQFF.

This rearrangement joins TRBV20-1 to TRBJ2-1; the match to TRBD2 covers 13 bases. Trimming at V came to 4 bases and at J to 0 bases, leaving 6 bases not matched to a gene. The CDR3 length is 17 residues. Germline CDR1 reads DFQATT; CDR2 reads SNEGSKA (reference sequence). The CDR3, as DNA: TGCAGTGCTAAGGGACTAGCGGGGCCGAGCTCCTACAATGAGCAGTTCTTC. Translating it yields CSAKGLAGPSSYNEQFF.

The chain links TRBV9 to TRBJ2-1; 9 bases match TRBD1. This CDR3 is 14 amino acids long. The J segment lost 8 bases and the V segment lost 0 bases, leaving 3 bases of the junction unmatched. From germline, CDR1 is SGDLS and CDR2 YYNGEE. CDR3 nucleotide sequence: TGTGCCAGCAGCGTAGGAGGGGACAGGGATGAGCAGTTCTTC. The encoded protein is CASSVGGDRDEQFF.

V is TRBV6-6 and J is TRBJ1-2, with D maybe TRBD1 (6 bases). V shed 2 bases and J shed 6 bases, with 13 bases lying between them. Germline assignment: CDR1 MNHNY and CDR2 SVGAGI (reference sequence). This CDR3 is built from 14 residues. CDR3: CASSYRSGGDGYTF. The CDR3 DNA sequence: TGTGCCAGCAGTTACCGCTCGGGGGGCGATGGCTACACCTTC.

This clonotype was counted a single time. As DNA, the CDR3 is TGTGCCAGCAGTTCGCCGACGCCCGGGAAACTGTTTTTT. Its protein is CASSSPTPGKLFF. This chain uses TRBV28 with TRBJ1-4; D gene ambiguous. V dropped 4 bases and J dropped 11 bases, with 14 bases sitting between them. This CDR3 is built from 13 residues. Germline V gene sequence: CDR1 MDHEN, CDR2 SYDVKM. The full variable domain, its missing parts supplied by reference TRBV28 and TRBJ1-4, is DVKVTQSSRYLVKRTGEKVFLECVQDMDHENMFWYRQDPGLGLRLIYFSYDVKMKEKGDIPEGYSVSREKKERFSLILESASTNQTSMYLCASSSPTPGKLFFGSGTQLSVL.

In its sample, this clonotype was seen a few times. This sequence joins TRBV10-3 and TRBJ2-1, with D possibly matching TRBD2 (6 bases). The CDR3 totals 18 residues. Germline CDR1 reads ENHRY; CDR2 reads SYGVKD. V was clipped by 1 base and J by 4 bases, with 20 bases between them. The CDR3 region has the DNA TGTGCCATCAGTGAGTACGCGGGATCTGTCTCACTGTACAATGAGCAGTTCTTC. It specifies CAISEYAGSVSLYNEQFF.

V usage is TRBV7-2 and J usage is TRBJ2-5; D call uncertain. The germline gives CDR1 SGHTA, CDR2 FQGNSA. Trimming took off 5 bases at V and 5 bases at J, with 18 bases between the two ends. The CDR3 is made up of 15 amino acids. As DNA, the CDR3 is TGTGCCAGCAGCCCCCGAACCCTAGAGTGGGAGACCCAGTACTTC. Translating gives CASSPRTLEWETQYF.

This clonotype was found many times. The rearrangement joins TRBV6-6 to TRBJ2-3; unclear D gene. The CDR3 runs to 10 residues. V dropped 2 bases and J dropped 6 bases, with 0 bases sitting between them. Germline V lookup: CDR1 MNHNY, CDR2 SVGAGI (reference sequence). CDR3 sequence (DNA): TGTGCCAGCAGTTACGATACGCAGTATTTT. Translating gives CASSYDTQYF.

The rearrangement joins TRBV20-1 to TRBJ2-7; 7 nucleotides align to TRBD1. The CDR3 is 13 amino acids. Per the germline V gene, CDR1 is DFQATT and CDR2 is SNEGSKA (reference sequence). The V and J ends lost 5 bases and 2 bases, in that order; junction bases with no gene match: 6. CDR3 sequence: CSAWDRYTYEQYF. CDR3 in DNA: TGCAGTGCTTGGGACAGATACACCTACGAGCAGTACTTC.

This clonotype was counted only a few times. The chain recombines TRBV7-9 with TRBJ2-1, with D perhaps TRBD2 (6 bases). Germline V gene sequence: CDR1 SEHNR, CDR2 FQNEAQ (reference sequence). The CDR3 extends over 15 amino acids. V dropped 1 base and J dropped 4 bases, with 11 bases sitting between them. The CDR3 nucleotides are TGTGCCAGCAGCTTAGTTCTAGGGACTTACAATGAGCAGTTCTTC. Amino acids: CASSLVLGTYNEQFF.

The V gene is TRBV3-1, the J gene TRBJ1-5; no clear D gene. Germline V lookup: CDR1 LGHDT, CDR2 YNNKEL (reference sequence). The CDR3 contains 14 residues. V dropped 4 bases and J dropped 2 bases, with 9 bases sitting between them. The CDR3 sequence: CASSPGIGNQPQHF. The CDR3 DNA is TGTGCCAGCAGCCCGGGGATAGGCAATCAGCCCCAGCATTTT.

The chain links TRBV20-1 to TRBJ1-6; D is unresolved. Per germline, CDR1 DFQATT and CDR2 SNEGSKA (reference sequence). This CDR3 spans 16 amino acids. V was cut by 2 bases and J by 4 bases, with 15 bases left in between. The CDR3 DNA follows: TGCAGTGCTAGAATTTGGCCAGTCCCATATAATTCACCCCTCCACTTT. It is translated as CSARIWPVPYNSPLHF.

This clonotype was counted a few times. This sequence joins TRBV9 and TRBJ1-4; D may be TRBD1 (6 bases). Germline loops: CDR1 SGDLS, CDR2 YYNGEE. The CDR3 runs 15 residues. The V gene lost 2 bases and the J gene lost 5 bases, with 13 bases spanning the gap. This CDR3 is CASSVGGPPNEKLFF. In nucleotides, the CDR3 is TGTGCCAGCAGCGTGGGGGGGCCCCCAAATGAAAAACTGTTTTTT.

The gene calls are TRBV7-3 and TRBJ1-1; 9 nucleotides match TRBD1. Germline V gives CDR1 SGHTA, CDR2 FQGTGA. With 5 bases clipped from V and 0 bases from J, the junction kept 1 base outside the gene matches. The CDR3 spans 14 residues. The CDR3 reads CASSGTGLNTEAFF. The CDR3 bases are TGTGCCAGCAGCGGGACAGGGCTGAACACTGAAGCTTTCTTT. Full variable domain (rest looked up from reference TRBV7-3 and TRBJ1-1): GAGVSQTPSNKVTEKGKYVELRCDPISGHTALYWYRQSLGQGPEFLIYFQGTGAADDSGLPNDRFFAVRPEGSVSTLKIQRTERGDSAVYLCASSGTGLNTEAFFGQGTRLTVV.

The rearrangement links TRBV4-3 to TRBJ1-1, with no clear D. Germline V gene data show CDR1 as LGHNA and CDR2 as YSLEER. Trimming took 0 bases from V and 7 from J, leaving 12 bases between them. The CDR3 runs 14 residues. The CDR3 spells CASSQDPRDNEAFF. DNA for the CDR3: TGCGCCAGCAGCCAAGATCCGAGGGATAATGAAGCTTTCTTT.

V gene TRBV15 combines with J gene TRBJ2-1, with TRBD2 as a possible D gene (6 bases). V was trimmed by 6 bases and J by 5 bases, leaving 17 bases between them. The CDR3 totals 15 residues. CDR1 and CDR2 (germline): LNHNV, YYDKDF (reference sequence). The CDR3 DNA sequence: TGTGCCACCAGTAGTCCCGGGAGAGGCCACAATGAGCAGTTCTTC. Amino acids: CATSSPGRGHNEQFF.

The chain combines TRBV29-1 with TRBJ1-4; D ambiguous. V lost 7 bases, J lost 3 bases, and 12 bases lay in between. The CDR3 has 13 residues. Germline CDR1 and CDR2: SQVTM and ANQGSEA. The CDR3 sequence is CSATLVANEKLFF. The CDR3 nucleotides read TGCAGCGCAACACTGGTCGCTAATGAAAAACTGTTTTTT.

The chain carries TRBV3-1 and TRBJ1-1, with D possibly matching TRBD1 (5 bases). CDR1 and CDR2 (germline): LGHDT, YNNKEL (reference sequence). The V end lost 6 bases, the J end lost 6 bases, and 17 bases lay between the germline ends. This CDR3 contains 14 residues. CDR3 nucleotides: TGTGCCAGCAGTTGGGGGTCCACCCAGCCTGAAGCTTTCTTT. Translation gives CASSWGSTQPEAFF.

The chain uses TRBV20-1 and TRBJ2-7; 7 bases fit TRBD1. The V segment lost 4 bases and the J segment 3 bases; nucleotides outside the gene matches: 12. The CDR3 loop spans 15 amino acids. Germline lookup yields CDR1 DFQATT and CDR2 SNEGSKA (reference sequence). The CDR3 region has the DNA TGCAGTGCTATAGCCCCCTCGGGACAGAACTACGAGCAGTACTTC. This gives the protein CSAIAPSGQNYEQYF.

Only a few counts were recorded for this clonotype. At one boundary the junction diverges from the germline segment, which might be a read error. The chain uses TRBV7-7 and TRBJ1-2; D unresolved. Germline V gene lookup returns CDR1 SSHAT and CDR2 FNYEAQ (reference sequence). CDR3 length: 20 residues. CDR3 residues: CASSPQIDPNIVREIYGYTF. The CDR3 DNA reads as TGTGCTAGCAGCCCCCAGATAGACCCGAATATCGTCCGAGAAATCTATGGCTACACCTTC.

This chain links TRBV5-1 with TRBJ2-1, with 7 bases fitting TRBD1. The germline V gene encodes CDR1 SGHRS and CDR2 YFSETQ. V gave up 4 bases and J gave up 0 bases; unmatched junction bases: 4. The CDR3 length is 15 residues. The CDR3 spells CASSHDRVSYNEQFF. DNA for the CDR3: TGCGCCAGCAGCCATGACAGGGTCTCCTACAATGAGCAGTTCTTC.

CDR3 residues: CASSRTSGVYEQYF. CDR3 in DNA: TGTGCCAGCAGCCGGACTAGCGGGGTTTACGAGCAGTACTTC. The rearrangement links TRBV11-3 to TRBJ2-7; TRBD2 matches at 12 bases. The junction had 3 bases not matched to a gene; V was cut back by 5 bases and J by 4 bases. The CDR3 contains 14 residues. CDR1 SGHNT and CDR2 YENEEA come from the germline V gene.

A few counts support this clonotype. The V gene is TRBV29-1, the J gene TRBJ2-3; 7 bases align to TRBD2. The CDR3 has 13 amino acids. Germline V CDR1 and CDR2: SQVTM, ANQGSEA. Unmatched junction bases numbered 3, after V lost 6 bases and J lost 0 bases. The CDR3, as DNA: TGCAGCGTCTCTAGCGGCAGCACAGATACGCAGTATTTT. Translation: CSVSSGSTDTQYF.